Listed below are T cell receptor beta chains from one sample, sequenced in a study of siplizumab effects on memory and regulatory T cells. TCRdb's copy holds only in-frame clones and misses some; the assay was immunoSEQ multiplex PCR. The sample records around 110,000 clones, 94% being singletons. Sequenced material: non-Treg CD4+ T cells sorted from blood. All receptors come from a human donor in good health. The CDR3 runs from the conserved cysteine through the conserved F or W. The D gene is left open where the match is weak. A clone size is listed for some rows: how often the clone was seen (once, few, many), or a class if it is expanded.

TRBV6-5	NA	NA	TRBJ1-1	TGTGCCAGCAGTTACGGGAGTCGGAACACTGAAGCTTTCTTT	CASSYGSRNTEAFF
TRBV7-9	NA	NA	TRBJ2-2	TGTGCCAGCAGCTTAGAGGGCGGGGAGCTGTTTTTT	CASSLEGGELFF
TRBV4-1	once	NA	TRBJ2-3	TGCGCCAGCAGCCTAGGGGGGGCCAGCGCGAGCACAGATACGCAGTATTTT	CASSLGGASASTDTQYF
TRBV5-1	NA	TRBD1	TRBJ2-3	TGCGCCAGCAGCCCGCAGACAGGACAGGGGGTAACAGATACGCAGTATTTT	CASSPQTGQGVTDTQYF
TRBV18	NA	NA	TRBJ2-4	TGTGCCAGCTCACTAACAGGGTCGGCCAAAAACATTCAGTACTTC	CASSLTGSAKNIQYF
TRBV7-7	NA	NA	TRBJ2-5	TGTGCCAGCAGCTTAAGGGGGGCCGGAGAGACCCAGTACTTC	CASSLRGAGETQYF
TRBV29-1	NA	NA	TRBJ2-2	TGCAGCGTTGCGGTGAACACCGGGGAGCTGTTTTTT	CSVAVNTGELFF
TRBV18	once	TRBD1	TRBJ2-6	TGTGCCAGCTCACCCTATCGACAGGGGGGAGATTCCGGGGCCAACGTCCTGACTTTC	CASSPYRQGGDSGANVLTF
TRBV13	once	TRBD2	TRBJ2-2	TGTGCCAGCAGCTGGACTAGCGGGGGCGGGGAGCTGTTTTTT	CASSWTSGGGELFF
TRBV7-2	once	NA	TRBJ1-4	TGTGCCAGCAGCCGTACAGGGCTGAATGAAAAACTGTTTTTT	CASSRTGLNEKLFF
TRBV6-1	NA	TRBD1	TRBJ1-5	TGTGCCAGCTTGACAGGGAAGGGCAATCAGCCCCAGCATTTT	CASLTGKGNQPQHF
TRBV5-1	NA	TRBD1	TRBJ1-2	TGCGCCAGCAGCTCCGGGACAGGGGGATATGGCTACACCTTC	CASSSGTGGYGYTF